The rows below give T cell receptor beta chains drawn from one sample of a study of blood T cell repertoires in COVID-19. The assay was immunoSEQ multiplex PCR, and TCRdb's table has in-frame clones only and misses some. The table lists more than 350,000 clones, around nine tenths of them singletons, with approximately 1.3% in the top ten. Source material: PBMCs or T cells enriched from blood (not recorded which). The receptors stem from a woman aged 18-30 years who had been exposed to COVID-19. Each CDR3 is given with its conserved first and last residue. D genes are given only for firm matches.

d_call j_call v_call cdr3_aa
- TRBJ2-3 TRBV4-1 CASSQESLYPSTDTQYF
TRBD2 TRBJ2-1 TRBV5-5 CASRPGTSGTNEQFF
- TRBJ2-5 TRBV20-1 CSAEPAETQYF
- TRBJ2-3 TRBV4-2 CASSQSSASTDTQYF
- TRBJ2-7 TRBV5-1 CASSLAPFTSQGAPYEQYF
- TRBJ1-3 TRBV15 CATSRDTLGEVGNTIYF
- TRBJ2-7 TRBV6-2/TRBV6-3 CASSGGVRQQYF
- TRBJ2-2 TRBV3-1/TRBV3-2 CASSLAGSGELFF
TRBD2 TRBJ2-1 TRBV7-3 CASSYRGTSGSVQFF
TRBD1 TRBJ1-4 TRBV9 CASSVAQGANEKLFF
- TRBJ1-3 TRBV7-8 CASSFREGNTIYF
TRBD1 TRBJ2-3 TRBV7-9 CASSLGQGLDTQYF
TRBD1 TRBJ2-1 TRBV11-3 CASSSGQGIHNEQFF